The clone carrying this TCR beta chain was seen a handful of times. Its antigen is unknown. The sample comes from a study of a mutant IDH1 vaccine in newly diagnosed glioma. The overall study: First vaccine doses came 4-6 weeks after radiotherapy alone, or with temozolomide cycles. Patients arrived already treated with radiotherapy, temozolomide, or both, most having had both.

The CDR3 totals 13 residues. Germline assignment: CDR1 SGHKS and CDR2 YYEKEE (reference sequence). Trimming cost V 5 bases and J 0 bases, with 6 bases left between them. Time point described: week 11, during vaccination. With topical imiquimod, each dose of the vaccine consisted of 300 ug of mutant IDH1 20-mer peptide. Sequencing was performed with immunoSEQ multiplex PCR; in TCRdb, only in-frame clones are kept and a portion is missing. This table has tens of thousands of clones, 70% to 80% appearing once. The TCR sequence derives from a woman aged 18-35 years with glioma. Sequenced material: PBMCs, taken from a glioma patient whose treatment included an IDH1 peptide vaccine. The gene calls are TRBV5-5 and TRBJ1-5, with D unclear. The DNA for the CDR3 is TGTGCCAGCAGGCGTTCTAGCAATCAGCCCCAGCATTTT. This translates into CASRRSSNQPQHF.